The 27 T cell receptor beta chains presented below share a single source sample, sequenced in a study of Ad26.COV2.S vaccination and SARS-CoV-2 variants (dated by TCRdb to the early 2020s). The library was generated by the immunoSEQ multiplex PCR assay. Drawn from immuneACCESS, this table holds only the in-frame rearrangements with V and J called that TCRdb kept. Clones are partly lost; checked studies trace under half to an unresolved V gene and leave the rest unexplained. For this sample the table gives about 350,000 clones, of which 90% to 95% were detected only once. The top ten clonotypes cover under 5% of the sample. What this sample's time point label stands for: individuals recovered from natural SARS-CoV-2 infection. The sample in question was peripheral blood, obtained after recovery from COVID-19. The receptors were sampled from a human donor who had recovered from COVID-19.

The chain links TRBV3-1 (or the pseudogene TRBV3-2) to TRBJ2-5; no clear D. V lost 1 base and J lost 5, with 5 bases in between. Germline V gene sequence: CDR1 LGHDT, CDR2 YNNKEL (reference sequence). The CDR3 length is 12 residues. The CDR3 sequence is CASSQVGETQYF. For the CDR3, the DNA is TGTGCCAGCAGCCAAGTAGGCGAGACCCAGTACTTC.

The gene calls are TRBV6-5 and TRBJ2-3, with D maybe TRBD1 (6 bases). The CDR3 has 14 amino acids. Germline V gene lookup returns CDR1 MNHEY and CDR2 SVGAGI. V gave up 2 bases and J gave up 0 bases, with 6 bases separating them. The CDR3 is CASSYDRSTDTQYF. The DNA of the CDR3 is TGTGCCAGCAGTTACGACAGGAGCACAGATACGCAGTATTTT.

This clone was seen only a few times. This sequence joins TRBV27 and TRBJ1-1; perhaps TRBD1 as D (5 bases). The CDR3 contains 14 residues. V was cut by 2 bases and J by 0 bases, with 7 bases left in between. CDR1 is MNHEY and CDR2 is SMNVEV in the germline V gene (reference sequence). The CDR3 spells CASSLPGLNTEAFF. CDR3 bases: TGTGCCAGCAGTTTACCAGGGTTGAACACTGAAGCTTTCTTT.

The rearrangement joins TRBV7-9 to TRBJ1-4; D remains ambiguous. V lost 5 bases and J lost 8, with 9 bases in between. Germline lookup yields CDR1 SEHNR and CDR2 FQNEAQ (reference sequence). CDR3 length equals 12 residues. The CDR3 here is CASSVAEEKLFF. The CDR3 region has the DNA TGTGCCAGCAGCGTGGCAGAGGAAAAACTGTTTTTT.

The chain links TRBV5-4 to TRBJ1-1; 10 bases match TRBD1. Germline CDR1 is SGHNT and CDR2 is YYREEE (reference sequence). The CDR3 runs 17 residues. V shed 4 bases, J shed 2 bases, and the junction held 11 bases outside the gene matches. CDR3 nucleotides: TGTGCCAGCAGCCTACCACATGGACAGGGGGACAACACTGAAGCTTTCTTT. Encoded protein: CASSLPHGQGDNTEAFF.

This clone was picked up one time. The rearrangement uses TRBV6-2 or TRBV6-3 and TRBJ2-1; 8 nucleotides align to TRBD1. Trimming at V came to 0 bases and at J to 2 bases, leaving 6 bases not matched to a gene. This CDR3 is built from 17 residues. The germline CDR1 and CDR2 sequences are MNHEY and SVGEGT. The CDR3 sequence: CASSYSRRQGTYNEQFF. CDR3 in DNA: TGTGCCAGCAGTTACTCGAGGCGACAGGGGACCTACAATGAGCAGTTCTTC.

This chain connects TRBV25-1 to TRBJ1-2, with D maybe TRBD1 (5 bases). The germline V gene encodes CDR1 MGHDK and CDR2 SYGVNS. V lost 1 base and J 4 bases, leaving 13 bases between the germline ends. CDR3 size: 15 residues. The CDR3 coding sequence is TGTGCCAGCAGTGAATTGGGGGATACTTTCTATGGCTACACCTTC. This codes for CASSELGDTFYGYTF.

J is TRBJ2-7 and V is TRBV7-9; 7 bases are shared with TRBD1. This CDR3 region has 15 residues. Trimming at V came to 5 bases and at J to 2 bases, leaving 9 bases not matched to a gene. Germline CDR1 SEHNR, CDR2 FQNEAQ (reference sequence). The CDR3 nucleotides are TGTGCCAGCAGCAGCTCCCGGGACAGAGCCTACGAGCAGTACTTC. Amino acids: CASSSSRDRAYEQYF.

The rearrangement uses TRBV5-1 and TRBJ2-1; maybe TRBD2 (5 bases). Germline V gene lookup returns CDR1 SGHRS and CDR2 YFSETQ. CDR3 length: 13 residues. V was pared by 7 bases and J by 2 bases, with 10 bases between. Written as DNA, the CDR3 is TGCGCCAGCCGGGATTTTACCTACAATGAGCAGTTCTTC. As protein: CASRDFTYNEQFF.

The chain carries TRBV4-2 and TRBJ2-3, with D possibly TRBD2 on 6 matching bases. Germline CDR1 reads LGHNA; CDR2 reads YNFKEQ. The CDR3 runs 15 residues. V shed 0 bases and J shed 6 bases, with 13 bases lying between them. CDR3 protein: CASSQDGGKGDTQYF. CDR3 nucleotide sequence: TGTGCCAGCAGCCAAGATGGAGGGAAGGGGGATACGCAGTATTTT.

The J gene is TRBJ1-1, the V gene TRBV4-1; 8 nucleotides match TRBD1. CDR3 length equals 14 residues. V trimming: 5 bases; J trimming: 5 bases; junction bases outside the gene matches: 7. Germline CDR1 MGHRA, CDR2 YSYEKL. Here the CDR3 DNA reads TGCGCCAGCAGCTACTCACAGGGGGGGACTGAAGCTTTCTTT. Its translation: CASSYSQGGTEAFF.

The chain combines TRBV2 with TRBJ1-6; D perhaps matches TRBD1 (5 bases). This CDR3 region has 16 residues. Trimming left V 4 bases short and J 5 bases short, with 15 bases between. CDR1 and CDR2 (germline): SNHLY, FYNNEI. The CDR3 coding sequence is TGTGCCAGCAGTGGGGGGAGTCCAGGGAATAATTCACCCCTCCACTTT. This gives the protein CASSGGSPGNNSPLHF.

V and J are TRBV5-1 and TRBJ2-5, with 9 positions matching TRBD1. This CDR3 region has 16 residues. Germline V CDR1 and CDR2: SGHRS, YFSETQ. V lost 4 bases and J lost 4; bases outside the gene matches: 11. CDR3 nucleotides: TGCGCCAGCAGCCCTCAGGGACAGGGAGGTAGAGAGACCCAGTACTTC. Its protein product is CASSPQGQGGRETQYF.

This clone was found once. The chain uses TRBV4-1 and TRBJ1-5; tentative D call: TRBD1 (6 bases). V shed 4 bases and J shed 5 bases, with 24 bases lying between them. Germline lookup yields CDR1 MGHRA and CDR2 YSYEKL. The CDR3 spans 18 residues. The CDR3 bases are TGCGCCAGCAGCCGAGGGGGGATCCGGGACGCGAGATATCAGCCCCAGCATTTT. It specifies CASSRGGIRDARYQPQHF.

V usage is TRBV5-8 and J usage is TRBJ1-2, with a possible D match to TRBD1 (5 bases). Germline V gene sequence: CDR1 SGHTS, CDR2 YDEGEE. The CDR3 is 14 amino acids. V lost 0 bases, J lost 5 bases, and 11 bases lay in between. The CDR3 loop reads CASSLGGDPYGYTF. CDR3 DNA: TGTGCCAGCAGCTTGGGAGGGGACCCTTATGGCTACACCTTC. Based on the CDR3 plus reference TRBV5-8 and TRBJ1-2, the full variable domain is EAGVTQSPTHLIKTRGQQATLRCSPISGHTSVYWYQQALGLGLQFLLWYDEGEERNRGNFPPRFSGRQFPNYSSELNVNALELEDSALYLCASSLGGDPYGYTFGSGTRLTVV.

The chain couples TRBV3-1 (or the pseudogene TRBV3-2) to TRBJ1-5, with 10 positions matching TRBD1. The germline CDR1 and CDR2 sequences are LGHDT and YNNKEL (reference sequence). There are 14 residues in the CDR3. V gave up 6 bases and J gave up 3 bases; unmatched junction bases: 2. The CDR3 loop is CASRGTGDNQPQHF. The CDR3 DNA reads TGTGCCAGCAGAGGGACAGGGGACAATCAGCCCCAGCATTTT.

This chain joins TRBV24-1 and TRBJ2-2, with D uncertain. Trimming took 3 bases from V and 6 from J, leaving 4 bases between them. This CDR3 contains 12 residues. Germline V gives CDR1 KGHDR, CDR2 SFDVKD. The CDR3 DNA follows: TGTGCCACCAGTGATCCCCCCGGGGAGCTGTTTTTT. As protein: CATSDPPGELFF.

The genes are TRBV9 and TRBJ1-2; D is unclear. The V gene lost 1 base and the J gene lost 8 bases, with 9 bases spanning the gap. This CDR3 region has 12 residues. Germline values: CDR1 SGDLS, CDR2 YYNGEE. DNA for the CDR3: TGTGCCAGCAGCGTAAATTCAGGAGGCTACACCTTC. It yields the protein CASSVNSGGYTF.

J is TRBJ2-3 and V is TRBV6-5; D perhaps matches TRBD1 (6 bases). Germline assignment: CDR1 MNHEY and CDR2 SVGAGI. Trimming removed 0 bases at V and 8 bases at J, with 18 bases between. The CDR3 loop spans 16 amino acids. The CDR3 spells CASSYSNFGKGVTQYF. In DNA form, the CDR3 reads TGTGCCAGCAGTTACTCGAATTTCGGAAAGGGGGTTACGCAGTATTTT.

V is TRBV10-3 and J is TRBJ1-4; D gene uncertain. Germline loops: CDR1 ENHRY, CDR2 SYGVKD. CDR3 length: 14 residues. V was shortened by 3 bases and J by 5 bases, with 10 bases between the two germline ends. CDR3 sequence reads: CAISDGRRNEKLFF. CDR3 in DNA: TGTGCCATCAGTGACGGACGGAGAAATGAAAAACTGTTTTTT.

The chain joins TRBV7-6 to TRBJ2-1; D is uncertain. V was trimmed by 2 bases and J by 7 bases, leaving 6 bases between them. The length of the CDR3 is 12 residues. Per the germline V gene, CDR1 is SGHVS and CDR2 is FNYEAQ. The CDR3 here is CASSLLSNEQFF. For the CDR3, the DNA is TGTGCCAGCAGCTTACTCTCTAATGAGCAGTTCTTC.

In its sample, this clone was seen once. The chain has TRBV19 and TRBJ2-6, with 7 bases matching TRBD1. Trimming took 6 bases from V and 4 from J; bases not matched to a gene: 6. This CDR3 has 15 amino acids. From germline, CDR1 is LNHDA and CDR2 SQIVND (reference sequence). The CDR3 DNA reads TGTGCCAGTAGCATGACAGGGTCCGGGGCCAACGTCCTGACTTTC. Protein product: CASSMTGSGANVLTF.

The rearrangement uses TRBV9 and TRBJ1-1, with 7 bases fitting TRBD1. V was pared by 3 bases and J by 6 bases, with 11 bases of the junction left unmatched. There are 15 residues in the CDR3. Germline loops: CDR1 SGDLS, CDR2 YYNGEE. DNA for the CDR3: TGTGCCAGCAGCGCCACACAGGGGAGTTTATCTGAAGCTTTCTTT. It codes for CASSATQGSLSEAFF. Using reference TRBV9 and TRBJ1-1 for the parts outside the CDR3, the full variable domain is DSGVTQTPKHLITATGQRVTLRCSPRSGDLSVYWYQQSLDQGLQFLIQYYNGEERAKGNILERFSAQQFPDLHSELNLSSLELGDSALYFCASSATQGSLSEAFFGQGTRLTVV.

This chain uses TRBV6-5 with TRBJ1-5, with TRBD1 identical over 9 bases. This CDR3 has 15 amino acids. Trimming took 6 bases from V and 11 from J; bases not matched to a gene: 14. The germline CDR1 and CDR2 sequences are MNHEY and SVGAGI. The CDR3 sequence: CASSAGQGPGEAQHF. CDR3 nucleotides: TGTGCCAGCAGCGCGGGACAGGGCCCAGGGGAAGCCCAGCATTTT.

This chain uses TRBV6-6 with TRBJ2-3, with D perhaps matching TRBD1 (5 bases). The V gene lost 4 bases and the J gene lost 1 base, with 9 bases spanning the gap. Germline V lookup: CDR1 MNHNY, CDR2 SVGAGI (reference sequence). The CDR3 is 14 amino acids. CDR3 in DNA: TGTGCCAGCAGTTCCGGACACCGCACAGATACGCAGTATTTT. Translating it yields CASSSGHRTDTQYF.

The chain couples TRBV10-3 to TRBJ2-5; perhaps TRBD1 as D (6 bases). V lost 4 bases and J 4 bases, leaving 13 bases between the germline ends. The CDR3 covers 14 residues. Germline CDR1 and CDR2: ENHRY and SYGVKD. The CDR3 DNA reads as TGTGCCATCAGTGTATGGGGGCCCGGAGAGACCCAGTACTTC. Translation gives CAISVWGPGETQYF.

V gene TRBV6-5 combines with J gene TRBJ2-7, with D perhaps TRBD2 (6 bases). CDR1 and CDR2 (germline): MNHEY, SVGAGI. V gave up 8 bases and J gave up 5 bases, with 19 bases separating them. This CDR3 region has 14 residues. The DNA for the CDR3 is TGTGCCAGCTTCGGGGGACTCCGAGGCCACGAGCAGTACTTC. It specifies CASFGGLRGHEQYF.